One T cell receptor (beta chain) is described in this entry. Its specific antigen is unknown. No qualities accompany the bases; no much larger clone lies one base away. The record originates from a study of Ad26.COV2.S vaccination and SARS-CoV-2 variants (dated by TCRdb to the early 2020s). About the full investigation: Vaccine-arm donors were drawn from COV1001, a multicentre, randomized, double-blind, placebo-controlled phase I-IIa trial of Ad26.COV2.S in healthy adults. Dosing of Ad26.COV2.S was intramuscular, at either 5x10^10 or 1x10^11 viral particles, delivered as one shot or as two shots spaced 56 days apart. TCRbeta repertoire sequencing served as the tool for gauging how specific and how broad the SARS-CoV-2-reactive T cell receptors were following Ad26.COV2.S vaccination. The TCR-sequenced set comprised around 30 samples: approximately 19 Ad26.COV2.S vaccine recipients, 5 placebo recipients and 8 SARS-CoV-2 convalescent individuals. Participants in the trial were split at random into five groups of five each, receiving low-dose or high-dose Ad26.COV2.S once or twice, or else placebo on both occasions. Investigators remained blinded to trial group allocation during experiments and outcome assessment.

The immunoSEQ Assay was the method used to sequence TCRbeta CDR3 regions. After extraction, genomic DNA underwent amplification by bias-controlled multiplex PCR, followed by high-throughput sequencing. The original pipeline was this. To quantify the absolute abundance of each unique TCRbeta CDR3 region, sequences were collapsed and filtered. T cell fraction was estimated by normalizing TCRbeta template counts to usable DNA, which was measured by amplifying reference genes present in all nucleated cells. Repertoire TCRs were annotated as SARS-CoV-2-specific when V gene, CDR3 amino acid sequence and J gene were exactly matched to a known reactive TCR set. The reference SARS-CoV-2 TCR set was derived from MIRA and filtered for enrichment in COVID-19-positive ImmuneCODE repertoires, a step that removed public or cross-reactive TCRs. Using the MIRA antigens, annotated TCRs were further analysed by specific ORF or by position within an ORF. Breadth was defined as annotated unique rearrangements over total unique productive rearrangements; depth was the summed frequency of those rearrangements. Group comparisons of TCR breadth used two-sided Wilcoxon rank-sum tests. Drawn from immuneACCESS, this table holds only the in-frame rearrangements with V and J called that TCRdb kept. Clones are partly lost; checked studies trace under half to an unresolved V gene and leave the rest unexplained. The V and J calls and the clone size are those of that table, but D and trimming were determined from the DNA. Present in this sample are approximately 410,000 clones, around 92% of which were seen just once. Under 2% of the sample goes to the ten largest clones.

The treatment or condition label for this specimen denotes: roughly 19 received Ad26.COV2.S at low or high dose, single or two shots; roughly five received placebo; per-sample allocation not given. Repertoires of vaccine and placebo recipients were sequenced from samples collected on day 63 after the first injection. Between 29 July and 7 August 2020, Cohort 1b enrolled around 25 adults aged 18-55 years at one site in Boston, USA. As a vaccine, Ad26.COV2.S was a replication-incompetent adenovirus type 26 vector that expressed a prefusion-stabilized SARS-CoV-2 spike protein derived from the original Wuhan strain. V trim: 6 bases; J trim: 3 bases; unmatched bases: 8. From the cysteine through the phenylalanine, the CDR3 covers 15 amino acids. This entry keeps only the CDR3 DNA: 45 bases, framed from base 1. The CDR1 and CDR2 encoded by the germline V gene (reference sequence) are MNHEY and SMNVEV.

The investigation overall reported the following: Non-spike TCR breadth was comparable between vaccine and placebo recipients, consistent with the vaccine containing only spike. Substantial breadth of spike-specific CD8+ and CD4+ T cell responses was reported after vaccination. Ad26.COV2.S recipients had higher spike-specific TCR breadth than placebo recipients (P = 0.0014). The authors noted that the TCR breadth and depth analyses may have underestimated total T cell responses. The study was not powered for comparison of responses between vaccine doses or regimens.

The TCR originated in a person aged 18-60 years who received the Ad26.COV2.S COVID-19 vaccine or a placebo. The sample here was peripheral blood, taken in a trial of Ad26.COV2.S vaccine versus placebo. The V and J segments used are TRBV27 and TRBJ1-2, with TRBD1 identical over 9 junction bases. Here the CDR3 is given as CASRLVRQGDYGYTF. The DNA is TGTGCCAGCAGACTAGTACGACAGGGGGACTATGGCTACACCTTC.